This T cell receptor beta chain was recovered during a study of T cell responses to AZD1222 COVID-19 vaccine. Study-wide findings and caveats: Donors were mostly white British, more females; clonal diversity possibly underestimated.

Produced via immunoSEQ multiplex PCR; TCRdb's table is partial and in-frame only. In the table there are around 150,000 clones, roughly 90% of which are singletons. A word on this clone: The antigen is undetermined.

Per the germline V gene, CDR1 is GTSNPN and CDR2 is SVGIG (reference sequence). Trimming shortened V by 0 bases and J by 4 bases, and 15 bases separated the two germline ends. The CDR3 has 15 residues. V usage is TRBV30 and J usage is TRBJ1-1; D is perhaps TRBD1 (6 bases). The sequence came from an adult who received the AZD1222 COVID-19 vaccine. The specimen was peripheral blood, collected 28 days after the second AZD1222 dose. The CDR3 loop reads CAWSVRGATGTEAFF. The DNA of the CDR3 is TGTGCCTGGAGTGTACGGGGGGCCACGGGCACTGAAGCTTTCTTT.